What follows describes a single T cell receptor (beta chain). Its antigen remains unidentified. Base-call qualities are not available, and no considerably larger clone is one nucleotide away. The time point label of this sample denotes: baseline before first vaccination. Vaccinee samples came from UK trials COV001 and COV002, including a single-blind randomized controlled phase 2/3 trial of AZD1222 (ChAdOx1 nCoV-19) in healthy adults. Trial participant PBMC samples were collected at day 0 and day 28 after the second dose for TCRbeta chain sequencing. The CDR3 regions of human TCRbeta chains were analyzed by immunosequencing. Per the authors' processing: Repertoire TCRs were matched against a reference library of SARS-CoV-2-specific TCRs generated with the MIRA antigen-specificity platform. Breadth meant the fraction of unique TCRs that were SARS-CoV-2-associated, whereas depth meant the fraction of total T cells that were SARS-CoV-2-associated. Each spike-specific TCR was assigned to its reactive spike region and to a CD4 or CD8 class using the MIRA data. Log10-transformed breadth and depth values were compared by one-way ANOVA with Sidak's multiple comparisons tests. TCRdb mirrors the immuneACCESS table, restricted to in-frame sequences. Some clones are absent from its copies; in checked studies, under half trace to an unresolved V gene, and the reason for the others is unknown. V, J and clone size reflect that table, while D and trimming were determined from the DNA. Recorded for this sample are some 140,000 clones; 92% of them occurred a single time. The leading ten clones occupy about 3% of the sample.

This entry belongs to a study of T cell responses to AZD1222 COVID-19 vaccine (dated by TCRdb to about 2021). About the study as a whole: AZD1222 recipients whose second dose came at about 4 weeks and those whose second dose came at about 12 weeks were combined into one group, since spike-specific TCR depth and breadth did not differ between the two schedules. A total of 233 trial participants underwent TCR sequencing, of whom some 210 received two doses of AZD1222 and approximately 25 received two doses of the MenACWY control vaccine. Trial participants were enrolled by age into subgroups of 18-55, 56-69 and 70-plus years, and about 150, 27 and 61 TCR-sequenced participants, respectively, were included in these subgroups.

Here is what the overall study found, with its caveats: CD4 TCRs associated with the vaccine covered the entire spike protein, and the dominant responses were in regions 160-218 and 743-854. The 56-69-year group was small, and its depth increase did not reach significance, likely because of low power. After two AZD1222 doses, both the breadth and the depth of spike-specific TCRs were significantly higher than at day 0 and than in MenACWY recipients. Epitopes outside the regions mutated in the B.1.351 and B.1.1.7 variants were reportedly recognized by nearly half of the unique spike-specific TCRs. Participants were mostly white British and included more females than males, and it was suggested by the authors that clonal diversity may have been underestimated. Conclusions about previously exposed vaccinees were limited because only 5 or 6 AZD1222 recipients were SARS-CoV-2 seropositive at baseline. No day 14 peak-response samples were available, so repertoires were characterized only after the peak T cell response.

From a lookup of the germline V gene, CDR1 and CDR2 are SGHRS and YFSETQ. The CDR3 numbers 14 residues from cysteine through phenylalanine. Just the 42-base CDR3 DNA is kept, in frame starting at base 1. V is trimmed back by 2 bases and J by 3 bases, and the junction contains 4 bases that no gene match accounts for. The chain is encoded by TRBV5-1 joined to TRBJ1-1, with 7 bases matching TRBD1. Sequencing was performed on peripheral blood, taken on day 0 of AZD1222 vaccination. This TCR was sampled from an adult in good health. The CDR3 is CASSFGRGDTEAFF. The bases are TGCGCCAGCAGCTTTGGCAGGGGGGACACTGAAGCTTTCTTT.